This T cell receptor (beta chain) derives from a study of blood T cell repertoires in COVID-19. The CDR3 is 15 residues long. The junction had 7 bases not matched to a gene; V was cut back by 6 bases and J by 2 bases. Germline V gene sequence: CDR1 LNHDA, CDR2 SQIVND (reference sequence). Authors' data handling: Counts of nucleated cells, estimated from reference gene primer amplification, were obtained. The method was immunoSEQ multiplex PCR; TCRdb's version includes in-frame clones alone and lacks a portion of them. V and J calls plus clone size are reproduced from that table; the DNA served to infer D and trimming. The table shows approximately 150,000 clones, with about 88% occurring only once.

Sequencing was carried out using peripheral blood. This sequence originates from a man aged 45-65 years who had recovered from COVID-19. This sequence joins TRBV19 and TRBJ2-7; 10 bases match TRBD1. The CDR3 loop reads CASSPRDRGPYEQYF. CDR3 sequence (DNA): TGTGCCAGTAGCCCCCGGGACAGGGGACCCTACGAGCAGTACTTC.